This paragraph covers one T cell receptor (beta chain) sequence. Its antigen is undetermined. CDR1 is SGHTA and CDR2 is FQGNSA in the germline V gene. The V and J ends lost 2 bases and 2 bases respectively, with 7 bases between them. This CDR3 is built from 14 residues. This sample stems from a study of cytomegalovirus exposure and HLA in healthy donors. A multiplex PCR was run with 60 Vbeta primers and 13 Jbeta primers. Original data processing: In a later analysis, around 12 million of around 75 million unique beta chains occurred in at least two donors. The assay was immunoSEQ multiplex PCR, and TCRdb's table has in-frame clones only and misses some. V, J and clone size are taken as reported in that table, and D and trimming were inferred from the DNA itself. This sample has over 150,000 clones; 70% to 90% occur once, and the top ten carry roughly 7.7%. Whole-study results and caveats: Within the data, a cluster of highly shared sequence variants was likely a sequencing artifact. A later analysis reportedly identified an Asian-associated ancestry cluster as carrying fewer N-insertions than the roughly 700-donor mean.

The sample taken for sequencing was PBMCs. The chain has TRBV7-2 and TRBJ2-1, with D perhaps TRBD1 (6 bases). This TCR came from a woman younger than 45 in good health and CMV-seropositive. CDR3 DNA sequence: TGTGCCAGCAGCTTAACAGGGACCTACAATGAGCAGTTCTTC. It codes for CASSLTGTYNEQFF.